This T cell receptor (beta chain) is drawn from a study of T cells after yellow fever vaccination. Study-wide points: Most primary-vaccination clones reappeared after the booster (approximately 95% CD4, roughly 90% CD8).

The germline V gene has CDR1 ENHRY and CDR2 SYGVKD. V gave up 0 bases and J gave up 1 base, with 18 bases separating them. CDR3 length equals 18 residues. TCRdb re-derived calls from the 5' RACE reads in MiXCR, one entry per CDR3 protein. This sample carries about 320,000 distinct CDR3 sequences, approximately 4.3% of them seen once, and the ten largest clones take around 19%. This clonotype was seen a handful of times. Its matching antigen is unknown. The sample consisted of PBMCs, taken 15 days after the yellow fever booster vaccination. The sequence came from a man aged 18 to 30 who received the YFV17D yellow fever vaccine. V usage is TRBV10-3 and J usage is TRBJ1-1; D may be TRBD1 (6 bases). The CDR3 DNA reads TGTGCCATCAGTGAGTCGAGGTATGCAGGGGCCGAGAACACTGAAGCTTTCTTT. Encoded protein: CAISESRYAGAENTEAFF.